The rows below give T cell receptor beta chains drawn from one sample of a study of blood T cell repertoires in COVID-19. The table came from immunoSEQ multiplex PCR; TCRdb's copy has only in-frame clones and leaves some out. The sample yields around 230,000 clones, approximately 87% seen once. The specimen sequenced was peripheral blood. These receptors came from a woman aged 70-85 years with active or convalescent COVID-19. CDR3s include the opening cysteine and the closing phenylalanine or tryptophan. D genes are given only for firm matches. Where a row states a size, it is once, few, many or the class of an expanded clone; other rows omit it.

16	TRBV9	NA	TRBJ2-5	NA	TGTGCCAGCAGCGTAGACGATGCCGCGGGACAAGAGACCCAGTACTTC	CASSVDDAAGQETQYF
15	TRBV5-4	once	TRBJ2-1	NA	TGTGCCAGCAGCTTGGCTTCTAGCTCCTACAATGAGCAGTTCTTC	CASSLASSSYNEQFF
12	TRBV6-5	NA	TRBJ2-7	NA	TGTGCCAGCGGCCTCCCGGGATCCGAGCAGTACTTC	CASGLPGSEQYF
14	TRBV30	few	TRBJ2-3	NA	TGTGCCTGGAGTAAGGGGGTGAGCACAGATACGCAGTATTTT	CAWSKGVSTDTQYF
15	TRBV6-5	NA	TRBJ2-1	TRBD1	TGTGCCAGCAGTTTACTAGGACAGGGCAGGTATGAGCAGTTCTTC	CASSLLGQGRYEQFF
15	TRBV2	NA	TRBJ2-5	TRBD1	TGTGCCAGCAGTGATCCGCAGGGGGCTAGGGAGACCCAGTACTTC	CASSDPQGARETQYF
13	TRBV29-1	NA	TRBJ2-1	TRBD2	TGCAGCGTTCCTAGCGGGAGTTGGAATGAGCAGTTCTTC	CSVPSGSWNEQFF
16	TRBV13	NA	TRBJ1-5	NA	TGTGCCAGCAGCTTTGGTCCCCCAGGAAGCAATCAGCCCCAGCATTTT	CASSFGPPGSNQPQHF
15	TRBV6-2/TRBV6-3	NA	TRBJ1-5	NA	TGTGCCAGCAGTTACGGAGGGCGGGGCAATCAGCCCCAGCATTTT	CASSYGGRGNQPQHF
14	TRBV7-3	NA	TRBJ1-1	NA	TGTGCCAGCAGCTTAAATCTTGCGAGCACTGAAGCTTTCTTT	CASSLNLASTEAFF
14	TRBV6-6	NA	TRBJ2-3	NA	TGTGCCAGCAGTCAACAGGGAAGGGGAGATACGCAGTATTTT	CASSQQGRGDTQYF
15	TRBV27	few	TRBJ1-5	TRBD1	TGTGCCAGCAGGAGGGACAGGGGGCTTAATCAGCCCCAGCATTTT	CASRRDRGLNQPQHF
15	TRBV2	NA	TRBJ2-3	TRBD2	TGTGCCAGCAGGTCGACTAGCGGGAGTGGAGATACGCAGTATTTT	CASRSTSGSGDTQYF
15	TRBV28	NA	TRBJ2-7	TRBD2	TGTGCCACCTTTAGCGGGAGGGCCCAAAACTACGAGCAGTACTTC	CATFSGRAQNYEQYF
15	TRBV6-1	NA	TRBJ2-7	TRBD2	TGTGCCAGCAGTGAATACGGCGGGAGCTTCTACGAGCAGTACTTC	CASSEYGGSFYEQYF
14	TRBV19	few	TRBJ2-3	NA	TGTGCCAGTAGTCCGGGACTCTGGTCAGATACGCAGTATTTT	CASSPGLWSDTQYF
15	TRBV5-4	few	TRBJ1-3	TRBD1	TGTGCCAGCAGCTGGGACAGGGGATCTGGAAACACCATATATTTT	CASSWDRGSGNTIYF
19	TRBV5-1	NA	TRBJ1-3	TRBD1	TGCGCCAGCAGCTTGGTGTCCGGGTATGCAGGGGGACATGGAAACACCATATATTTT	CASSLVSGYAGGHGNTIYF
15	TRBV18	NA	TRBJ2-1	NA	TGTGCCAGCTCATGGGGGCAGGAAAGCTTCAATGAGCAGTTCTTC	CASSWGQESFNEQFF
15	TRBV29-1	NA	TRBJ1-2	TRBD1	TGCAGCGTTGATGGGACAGGACATTCGTACTATGGCTACACCTTC	CSVDGTGHSYYGYTF
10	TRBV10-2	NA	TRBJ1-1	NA	TGCGCCAGCTTAGGAGCTGAAGCTTTCTTT	CASLGAEAFF
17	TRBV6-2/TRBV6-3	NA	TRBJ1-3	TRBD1	TGTGCCAGCAGCCAGGGACAGGGGGCTTTCTCTGGAAACACCATATATTTT	CASSQGQGAFSGNTIYF
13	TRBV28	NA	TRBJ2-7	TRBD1	TGTGCCAGCAGCCCACAGGGGTACTACGAGCAGTACTTC	CASSPQGYYEQYF
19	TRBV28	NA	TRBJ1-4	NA	TGTGCCAGCAAGAGGATTATTGGACAGACCCTCCACCTTAATGAAAAACTGTTTTTT	CASKRIIGQTLHLNEKLFF
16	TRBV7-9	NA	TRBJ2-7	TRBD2	TGTGCCAGCAGCCCCCGGGACGGGACTAGCGGCTACGAGCAGTACTTC	CASSPRDGTSGYEQYF
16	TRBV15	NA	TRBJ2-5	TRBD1	TGTGCCACCAGCAGAGATTACGGACAGGGTCAAGAGACCCAGTACTTC	CATSRDYGQGQETQYF
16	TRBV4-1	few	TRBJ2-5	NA	TGCGCCAGCAGCCAAGGATGGGGGGCGGGAGAAGAGACCCAGTACTTC	CASSQGWGAGEETQYF
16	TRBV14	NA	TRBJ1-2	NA	TGTGCCAGCAGCCAAGATGTCACCCCGAGGGACTATGGCTACACCTTC	CASSQDVTPRDYGYTF
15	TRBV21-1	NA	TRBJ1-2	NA	TGTGCCAGCAGCACCCTCTGGCGGCTACCCTATGGCTACACCTTC	CASSTLWRLPYGYTF
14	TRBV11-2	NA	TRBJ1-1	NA	TGTGCCAGCAGCCCCGGGTTAGTGAACACTGAAGCTTTCTTT	CASSPGLVNTEAFF
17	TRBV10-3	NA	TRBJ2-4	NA	TGTGCCATCAGTGAGTCGGCGGGGCTAGTAGCCAAAAACATTCAGTACTTC	CAISESAGLVAKNIQYF
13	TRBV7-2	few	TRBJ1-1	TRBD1	TGTGCCAGCAGCCCAGGACAGGGCACTGAAGCTTTCTTT	CASSPGQGTEAFF
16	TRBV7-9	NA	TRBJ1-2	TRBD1	TGTGCCAGCAGCTTACCGGGGACAGGGAGTAACTATGGCTACACCTTC	CASSLPGTGSNYGYTF
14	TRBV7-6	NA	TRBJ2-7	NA	TGTGCCAGCAGCCAGAGGGGGGGCCCCTACGAGCAGTACTTC	CASSQRGGPYEQYF
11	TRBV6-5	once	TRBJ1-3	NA	TGTGCCAGCCCGCGTGGAAACACCATATATTTT	CASPRGNTIYF
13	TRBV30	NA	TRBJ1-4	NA	TGTGCCTGGAGTGAACAGGGTGGTGAAAAACTGTTTTTT	CAWSEQGGEKLFF
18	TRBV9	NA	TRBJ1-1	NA	TGTGCCAGCAGCGCGCGTAACAGGGAATGGAACGTGAACACTGAAGCTTTCTTT	CASSARNREWNVNTEAFF
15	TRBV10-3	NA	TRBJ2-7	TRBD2	TGTGCCATCAGTGATTGGGGGGGAGAAACCTACGAGCAGTACTTC	CAISDWGGETYEQYF
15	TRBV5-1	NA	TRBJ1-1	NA	TGCGCCAGCAGCTTGGGGGGCAGGGTTCCCACTGAAGCTTTCTTT	CASSLGGRVPTEAFF
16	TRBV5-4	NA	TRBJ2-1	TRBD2	TGTGCCAGCAGCTTGTTAGCGGGTCCCAATCCTAATGAGCAGTTCTTC	CASSLLAGPNPNEQFF
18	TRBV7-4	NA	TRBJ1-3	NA	TGTGCCAGCAGCTTTCCCCGCGGATCGGGAGGTCTGGGAAACACCATATATTTT	CASSFPRGSGGLGNTIYF
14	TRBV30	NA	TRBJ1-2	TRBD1	TGTGCCTGGAGTGTGGACAGGGCCAACTATGGCTACACCTTC	CAWSVDRANYGYTF
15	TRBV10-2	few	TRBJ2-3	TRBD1	TGCGCCAGCAGTCGGACAGGCCATAGCACAGATACGCAGTATTTT	CASSRTGHSTDTQYF
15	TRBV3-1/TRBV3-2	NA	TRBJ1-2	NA	TGTGCCAGCAGCCAAATGCCGCGGCAGGGTGGAGGCTACACCTTC	CASSQMPRQGGGYTF
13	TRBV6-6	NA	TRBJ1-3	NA	TGTGCCAGCTGCGGGAACTCTGGAAACACCATATATTTT	CASCGNSGNTIYF